What follows is one T cell receptor beta chain and its context. Its antigen target is currently unknown. No per-base quality is available; no much larger clone lies one base away. This record comes from a study of cytomegalovirus exposure and HLA in healthy donors (dated by TCRdb to the late 2010s). A note on the overall study: According to an earlier analysis of 587 of the donors, 150 million to 200 million T cells yielded approximately 120 million unique TCR beta sequences and approximately 300 Gb of sequence data. Roughly 290 gigabases of sequencing data and 70 million to 95 million unique TCR sequences made up an early release that covered fewer than 650 HLA-typed donors. Among the roughly 410 genotyped donors, around 81% belonged to the genetic ancestry cluster associated with self-reported Caucasian donors. The study aimed to test whether cataloging public T cell receptors could reveal signatures of past pathogen exposure. The study used immunosequencing to profile the T cell repertoires of more than 650 subjects and linked those repertoires to cytomegalovirus serostatus. In addition to the first cohort of around 670 subjects, a separate validation cohort of around 110 different subjects was used. To predict cytomegalovirus infection status, the study brought together high-throughput TCR immunosequencing, statistical association of individual TCRs with disease status, and machine learning. To study patterns of TCR occurrence, a later analysis re-analyzed previously published TCR beta repertoires from around 660 donors and added high-resolution HLA genotyping. The later analysis used no new phenotypic data to find candidate immune exposures, relying instead on TCR beta sequences and their occurrence across donors. An earlier analysis of approximately 630 of the donors applied high-throughput TCR beta sequencing to assess whether each TCR beta V gene segment acted as functional or pseudogenic. Donor age, sex, ethnicity and CMV serostatus were compiled together with the repertoire data. A later genetic analysis used genome-wide SNP genotypes for about 60% of the roughly 670 donors, treating that subset as a discovery cohort. Every discovery cohort repertoire had been produced on one sequencing platform. HLA typing covered class I and class II loci at four-digit resolution. The number of donors typed differed by locus, with 629-630 for A, B, C, DRB1 and DQB1, more than 500 for DQA1, 606 for DPA1, and 450 to 480 for DPB1. About five DR-DQ haplotypes were treated as single units for association and clustering because of strong linkage in the cohort. Across approximately 400 genotyped donors of the cohort, an average of 235,054 unique TCR beta nucleotide sequences per donor were sequenced, and roughly 18% of those sequences were non-productive. The study at large found these results: Presence/absence analyses assumed roughly uniform sequencing depth across donors, an assumption that may not hold. Compared with equally common non-associated chains, HLA-associated TCR beta chains in a later analysis were more clonally expanded and had lower generation probabilities. The classifier was reported to diagnose cytomegalovirus status with high specificity and sensitivity in both the original cohort and the validation cohort. A further reported finding was that TCR beta sequences accurately predicted the HLA-A and HLA-B alleles for most subjects in the first cohort. Linkage disequilibrium might explain the correlated functional status among segregating V segments, but an unknown experimental factor could not be ruled out. The earlier analysis of 587 of the donors excluded about 16 rarely observed V segments, including chromosome 9 orphons, because counts were too low. Compared with the roughly 700-donor mean, donors in an Asian-associated ancestry cluster had fewer N-insertions in productive TCRs, according to a later genetic analysis. In a later genetic analysis, a missense DCLRE1C variant was associated with V-gene and J-gene trimming of TCR beta chains, and the association was replicated in an independent cohort. Some IMGT-functional V segments, including TRBV6-2 and TRBV6-3, could not be told apart with the 87-base-pair reads, so those segments were excluded. In a later analysis, the rate of TCR association differed among HLA loci, with DRB1 alleles having the most associated TCRs and HLA-C alleles having the fewest. A cluster of highly shared sequence variants was judged likely to represent a technical artifact of the sequencing pipeline. CMV serostatus was the only immune exposure information available for the cohort. Most TCR sequences were observed very rarely across donors, whereas some public TCRs were present in many individuals. According to a later analysis, parvovirus B19, influenza, CMV and Epstein-Barr virus appeared linked to several top co-occurrence clusters. Because HLA typing was unavailable for some donors at each locus, only the typed subset was used in association tests. In vitro tests confirmed that a few of the cytomegalovirus-associated TCR beta chains recognize cytomegalovirus antigens. According to the authors, the approach could potentially be generalized to other disease states and immunological phenotypes. The study listed 170 or so TCR beta chains as associated with cytomegalovirus. Assigning TCR associations to individual alleles was difficult when HLA alleles, especially DR and DQ, strongly co-occurred. In an earlier analysis of fewer than 750 of the donors, most TCR beta V segments were observed in productive rearrangements about 90% or about 30% of the time, broadly matching IMGT annotations. This cohort had only TCR beta chains sequenced, and the lack of alpha or paired-chain data limited which features could be detected. In a later analysis, some 17,000 TCR beta sequences were associated with specific HLA alleles at a false discovery rate of 0.05. Most CMV-associated TCR beta chains appeared to be HLA-restricted in a later analysis, and the HLA associations seemed to be driven largely by CMV exposure.

In total, around 600 healthy bone marrow donors made up the cohort. At the time of sampling, every cohort member was nominally healthy, though immune exposures that went unrecorded were likely present. The donor was CMV seropositive and belonged to the group of 250 to 300 seropositive cohort members. Each donor provided a peripheral blood sample, and peripheral blood mononuclear cells were used for TCR beta sequencing. Genomic DNA was extracted from the blood cell samples with the Qiagen DNeasy Blood Extraction Kit. Library preparation employed the immunoSEQ multiplex PCR assay. The multiplex PCR relied on a mix of 60 forward primers for TCR Vbeta segments and 13 reverse primers for TCR Jbeta segments. A multiplex PCR assay on genomic DNA amplified the CDR3 region of rearranged TCR beta genes. On the Illumina HiSeq System, the amplified TCR beta libraries were sequenced as 87-base-pair reads. Concerning the study's data processing: A later analysis tallied around 80 million unique TCR beta chains across the 660 or so repertoires, and around 9.9 million of those chains were shared by two or more donors. Raw reads were error-corrected and collapsed into unique sequences by a nearest-neighbor algorithm in which closely related sequences were merged to remove PCR and sequencing errors. Alignment of CDR3 sequences to IMGT reference sequences was used to assign V, D and J gene segments. For a sequence to be retained, a match of at least six nucleotides to both a V gene segment and a J gene segment was required. Rearrangements were classified as productive when the CDR3 lacked stop codons and remained in frame with V and J, and all other rearrangements were classified as non-productive. Following IMGT convention, CDR3 was defined as the stretch from the second conserved V-encoded cysteine to the conserved J-encoded phenylalanine. The earlier analysis of fewer than 750 of the donors excluded sequences that lacked an unambiguous match to a single V gene segment. An earlier analysis of just under 600 of the donors called V segments functional above 56.7% productive rearrangements and segregating when the between-donor standard deviation exceeded 5%. A statistical classification framework was built for diagnosing cytomegalovirus status from the catalog of TCR beta chain sequences. A later analysis assigned V and J genes by comparing TCR nucleotide sequences with IMGT/GENE-DB human TR gene sequences. The TCRdist pipeline was used in a later analysis to assign CDR3 sequences and most-parsimonious VDJ recombination scenarios. In a later analysis, each TCR beta chain was defined by its CDR3 amino acid sequence together with its V-gene family, and reads lacking a unique V-gene family were excluded. A later analysis removed 450 to 600 highly shared, low-generation-probability nucleotide sequences to deal with suspected cross-contamination and a sequencing artifact. In a later analysis, a clonal expansion index for each public chain was calculated from normalized within-repertoire ranks of inferred template counts. A later analysis computed generation probabilities with a VDJ recombination model fitted to out-of-frame rearrangements, and checked the results against IGoR. In a later analysis, hypergeometric tests were used to score TCR-TCR, TCR-HLA and TCR-CMV co-occurrence, with a repertoire-size bias correction applied to TCR pairs. In a later analysis, false discovery rates were estimated by permuting HLA or CMV assignments 20 times. In a later analysis, co-occurring TCRs were grouped using DBSCAN, and TCRdist sequence similarity was added for clustering within HLA-allele-positive subsets. Co-occurrence clustering excluded repertoires with fewer than 30,000 or more than 120,000 public chains, plus five with anomalous nucleotide sharing. TCRdb obtained this table from immuneACCESS and retained in-frame rearrangements with V and J assigned. These tables miss some clones; where compared with another copy, unresolved V genes account for less than half of the shortfall, and the remainder is unexplained. The D gene and trimming were derived from the DNA, and the V and J assignments and clone size from that table. The sample yields roughly 69,000 clones; roughly 65% were counted once. The ten largest clonotypes hold 14% of the sample.

In the germline V gene (reference sequence), CDR1 corresponds to MNHNY and CDR2 to SVGAGI. The CDR3 covers 13 residues, taking in both the cysteine and the phenylalanine. Of the read, only the CDR3 DNA is kept; its 39 bases are in frame from base 1. Relative to germline, V is missing 2 bases and J is missing 9 bases, with 4 bases of the junction outside any gene match. The receptor's source is a male donor in good health and CMV-seropositive. The specimen was PBMCs. Recombination connected TRBV6-6 to TRBJ2-4; TRBD1 matches 7 bases in the middle. The base sequence is TGTGCCAGCAGTTACGGGACAGCCCTCATTCAGTACTTC. The resulting protein is CASSYGTALIQYF.